Below, 13 T cell receptor beta chains from the same sample are listed, as sequenced in a study of T cells after yellow fever vaccination. Each CDR3 protein is one row after TCRdb ran MiXCR on the 5' RACE reads. Found here are roughly 260,000 distinct CDR3 sequences, 13% of them singletons; the top ten hold 0.5% to 0.6%. The sequencing used CD4+ T cells sorted from PBMCs, collected 45 days after the yellow fever booster vaccination. The receptor source for this set is a man between 25 and 39 years old who received the YFV17D yellow fever vaccine.

The sample holds many counts of this clonotype. The chain has TRBV6-5 and TRBJ2-7; tentatively, D is TRBD2 (5 bases). V was clipped by 3 bases and J by 2 bases, with 8 bases between them. Germline lookup yields CDR1 MNHEY and CDR2 SVGAGI. This CDR3 contains 13 residues. CDR3: CASSYPGTYEQYF. The CDR3 nucleotides are TGTGCCAGCAGTTATCCGGGAACCTACGAGCAGTACTTC.

The chain links TRBV15 to TRBJ1-2, with D unclear. V dropped 4 bases and J dropped 4 bases, with 13 bases sitting between them. Germline lookup yields CDR1 LNHNV and CDR2 YYDKDF (reference sequence). This CDR3 has 14 residues. The CDR3 DNA reads TGTGCCACCAGCACCCGGGCTACCGGCTATGGCTACACCTTC. This translates into CATSTRATGYGYTF.

This clonotype occurred a few times. This chain's CDR3 is CASSYRAGNTIYF. In nucleotides, the CDR3 is TGTGCCAGCAGCTACAGGGCGGGAAACACCATATATTTT. The chain combines TRBV7-2 with TRBJ1-3; D possibly corresponds to TRBD1 (6 bases). The CDR3 loop spans 13 amino acids. The germline CDR1 and CDR2 sequences are SGHTA and FQGNSA. The V and J ends lost 4 bases and 4 bases respectively, with 8 bases between them.

The chain combines TRBV28 with TRBJ2-3, with D tentatively TRBD2 (6 bases). The CDR3 runs 14 residues. V lost 2 bases to trimming and J lost 8 bases, with 14 bases between them. The germline gives CDR1 MDHEN, CDR2 SYDVKM. The CDR3 bases are TGTGCCAGCAGTTTAGGGGGGACTGGAGGTACGCAGTATTTT. Amino acids: CASSLGGTGGTQYF.

This clonotype appeared a few times. The rearrangement uses TRBV7-2 and TRBJ2-1, with 8 positions matching TRBD1. CDR3 length equals 15 residues. Trimming cost V 2 bases and J 6 bases; bases outside gene matches: 6. The germline V gene encodes CDR1 SGHTA and CDR2 FQGNSA. CDR3: CASSLNSGQGNEQFF. In DNA form, the CDR3 reads TGTGCCAGCAGCTTAAATTCTGGACAGGGCAATGAGCAGTTCTTC.

This chain connects TRBV25-1 to TRBJ2-1; TRBD2 agrees at 10 bases. Germline CDR1 MGHDK, CDR2 SYGVNS. The CDR3 consists of 14 residues. V gave up 6 bases and J gave up 10 bases; unmatched junction bases: 9. The CDR3 region has the DNA TGTGCCAGCAGATCCACTAGCGGGGTCGCCGAGCAGTTCTTC. It yields the protein CASRSTSGVAEQFF.

J is TRBJ2-6 and V is TRBV4-3; weak D call: TRBD2 (7 bases). V was shortened by 1 base and J by 0 bases, with 19 bases between the two germline ends. The CDR3 spans 20 residues. Germline CDR1 is LGHNA and CDR2 is YSLEER. In DNA form, the CDR3 reads TGCGCCAGCAGCCAAGCGGGTTGGGGGGGCTACCTCTCTGGGGCCAACGTCCTGACTTTC. It codes for CASSQAGWGGYLSGANVLTF.

This clonotype was picked up a small number of times. The V and J genes are TRBV7-2 and TRBJ2-2; D might be TRBD1 (6 bases). CDR1 and CDR2 from the germline V gene are SGHTA and FQGNSA. This CDR3 contains 13 residues. With 6 bases removed from V and 4 bases from J, the gap between germline ends came to 9 bases. CDR3 nucleotide sequence: TGTGCCAGCAGGCAGGGGCCCACCGGGGAGCTGTTTTTT. Translated, it gives CASRQGPTGELFF.

Only a few counts were recorded for this clonotype. The genes are TRBV11-2 and TRBJ1-3, with no clear D. V dropped 6 bases and J dropped 7 bases, with 7 bases sitting between them. The CDR3 extends over 11 amino acids. Germline V gives CDR1 SGHAT, CDR2 FQNNGV. The CDR3 sequence is CASRWRNTIYF. CDR3 nucleotides: TGTGCCAGCAGGTGGCGGAACACCATATATTTT.

The genes are TRBV5-1 and TRBJ2-3; TRBD2 aligns across 9 bases. From germline, CDR1 is SGHRS and CDR2 YFSETQ. The CDR3 has 15 amino acids. The ends lost 4 bases at V and 4 bases at J; junction bases unmatched: 7. The chain's CDR3 is CASSGLVAGADTQYF. The CDR3 DNA reads as TGCGCCAGCAGCGGCCTTGTAGCGGGAGCAGATACGCAGTATTTT.

This clonotype has a handful of counts. The CDR3 is CASSQEPGTSGPSYNEQFF. CDR3 bases: TGCGCCAGCAGCCAAGAGCCCGGGACTAGCGGACCTTCCTACAATGAGCAGTTCTTC. The J gene is TRBJ2-1, the V gene TRBV4-3, with TRBD2 identical over 11 bases. The CDR3 length is 19 residues. Germline CDR1 is LGHNA and CDR2 is YSLEER. Germline trimming cut 0 bases from V and 1 base from J; bases unmatched to any gene: 8.

This clonotype was detected a few times. The genes are TRBV7-2 and TRBJ2-1, with 10 bases matching TRBD2. The CDR3 consists of 14 residues. The V and J ends lost 8 bases and 2 bases, in that order; junction bases with no gene match: 3. From germline, CDR1 is SGHTA and CDR2 FQGNSA. CDR3 region: CASQREGPYNEQFF. The CDR3 nucleotides read TGTGCCAGCCAGCGGGAGGGTCCCTACAATGAGCAGTTCTTC.

Concerning this clonotype: One junction end disagrees with the germline gene, perhaps due to a read error. This chain joins TRBV28 and TRBJ2-7; a weak D match, TRBD1 (6 bases). This CDR3 is built from 11 residues. Germline V gene sequence: CDR1 MDHEN, CDR2 SYDVKM. The CDR3 DNA reads TGTGCCAGCGCCGGCCGGGACAAGGTGCACTTC. Translation: CASAGRDKVHF.